A single sample is the source of the 24 T cell receptor beta chains below, sequenced in a study of cytomegalovirus exposure and HLA in healthy donors. The PCR employed 60 Vbeta primers together with 13 Jbeta primers. Some clones are missing from TCRdb's copy, which holds only in-frame ones; the method was immunoSEQ multiplex PCR. The table records some 110,000 clones, 65% to 85% of them present only once. The specimen was PBMCs. These receptors all stem from a man between 45 and 60 years old in good health and CMV-seropositive.

The V gene is TRBV14, the J gene TRBJ2-4; 9 nucleotides align to TRBD1. J gave up 4 bases and V 3 bases, and 4 bases lay outside the gene matches. The CDR3 extends over 15 amino acids. The germline CDR1 and CDR2 sequences are SGHDN and FVKESK. The CDR3 is CASSHVTGGKNIQYF. The CDR3 coding sequence is TGTGCCAGCAGCCACGTGACAGGGGGGAAAAACATTCAGTACTTC.

This sequence joins TRBV18 and TRBJ1-5; the match to TRBD1 covers 7 bases. CDR1 KGHSH and CDR2 LQKENI come from the germline V gene. The CDR3 contains 13 residues. V gave up 8 bases and J gave up 4 bases; unmatched junction bases: 5. CDR3 region: CASRGQLNQPQHF. The CDR3 DNA sequence: TGTGCCAGCCGGGGACAGCTGAATCAGCCCCAGCATTTT.

The rearrangement links TRBV7-9 to TRBJ2-5, with TRBD1 matching 8 bases. The J call may be incorrect, as the DNA end agrees better with TRBJ2-7. Per germline, CDR1 SEHNR and CDR2 FQNEAQ (reference sequence). The CDR3 spans 16 residues. The CDR3: CASSPPRRGPTYEQYF. For the CDR3, the DNA is TGTGCCAGCAGCCCCCCACGCAGGGGGCCCACCTACGAGCAGTACTTC.

The genes are TRBV18 and TRBJ1-2; 9 bases are shared with TRBD1. Germline V gene data show CDR1 as KGHSH and CDR2 as LQKENI. Germline trimming cut 6 bases from V and 6 bases from J; bases unmatched to any gene: 11. The CDR3 is 15 residues long. CDR3 coding DNA: TGTGCCAGCTCCAATAGTCCGGGACAGGGAAATGGCTACACCTTC. It translates to CASSNSPGQGNGYTF.

The chain uses TRBV6-5 and TRBJ2-6; no firm D call. V was shortened by 6 bases and J by 18 bases, with 24 bases between the two germline ends. The CDR3 consists of 14 residues. CDR1 is MNHEY, CDR2 SVGAGI, per germline. The CDR3 protein is CASRPAPEDGLATF. The CDR3 coding sequence is TGTGCCAGCAGGCCCGCCCCCGAGGATGGCCTTGCGACTTTC.

The CDR3 sequence is CASPCSSYEQYF. CDR3 coding DNA: TGTGCCAGTCCATGCAGTTCCTACGAGCAGTACTTC. The rearrangement joins TRBV25-1 to TRBJ2-7, with D hard to call. The CDR3 sequence is 12 residues long. V shed 9 bases and J shed 1 base, with 10 bases lying between them. Per the germline V gene, CDR1 is MGHDK and CDR2 is SYGVNS.

The chain uses TRBV11-2 and TRBJ2-5, with no clear D. Trimming left V 1 base short and J 1 base short, with 7 bases between. Germline assignment: CDR1 SGHAT and CDR2 FQNNGV. This CDR3 region has 14 residues. The DNA for the CDR3 is TGTGCCAGCAGCTTAGTCCTCAGCCAAGAGACCCAGTACTTC. Its protein product is CASSLVLSQETQYF.

V gene TRBV11-2 combines with J gene TRBJ1-2, with TRBD1 matching over 11 bases. This CDR3 region has 17 residues. CDR1 is SGHAT and CDR2 is FQNNGV in the germline V gene. Trimming removed 6 bases from V and 6 bases from J; junction bases left unmatched: 15. The CDR3 loop reads CASRQSGWTGGVDGYTF. CDR3 bases: TGTGCCAGCAGGCAAAGCGGTTGGACAGGGGGCGTGGATGGCTACACCTTC.

J is TRBJ2-5 and V is TRBV29-1; D is undetermined. Judging by the DNA end, TRBJ2-7 fits better; the J call may be wrong. This CDR3 has 12 amino acids. Germline V gives CDR1 SQVTM, CDR2 ANQGSEA. The DNA for the CDR3 is TGCAGCGTTGAAGCCGGGTCCTACGAGCAGTACTTC. This encodes CSVEAGSYEQYF.

The chain joins TRBV2 to TRBJ1-1; D might be TRBD1 (6 bases). Germline V gene sequence: CDR1 SNHLY, CDR2 FYNNEI. Trimming cost V 8 bases and J 1 base, with 17 bases left between them. CDR3 length: 15 residues. The CDR3 is CASPKQGKGNTEAFF. The CDR3 region has the DNA TGTGCCAGCCCAAAACAGGGAAAGGGGAACACTGAAGCTTTCTTT.

This clone was seen once. The chain joins TRBV11-3 to TRBJ1-1; D is possibly TRBD1 (5 bases). Germline lookup yields CDR1 SGHNT and CDR2 YENEEA. The CDR3 spans 15 residues. Trimming shortened V by 5 bases and J by 5 bases, and 18 bases separated the two germline ends. This CDR3 reads CASSAVGGRDTEAFF. CDR3 DNA: TGTGCCAGCAGCGCGGTGGGGGGTAGGGATACTGAAGCTTTCTTT.

The chain recombines TRBV2 with TRBJ2-7, with TRBD2 matching over 7 bases. Germline V gives CDR1 SNHLY, CDR2 FYNNEI. The CDR3 extends over 13 amino acids. With 7 bases clipped from V and 2 bases from J, the junction kept 5 bases outside the gene matches. DNA for the CDR3: TGTGCCAGCACAAGCGGGACGGCCTACGAGCAGTACTTC. It translates to CASTSGTAYEQYF. Full variable domain (outside the CDR3, taken from reference TRBV2 and TRBJ2-7): EPEVTQTPSHQVTQMGQEVILRCVPISNHLYFYWYRQILGQKVEFLVSFYNNEISEKSEIFDDQFSVERPDGSNFTLKIRSTKLEDSAMYFCASTSGTAYEQYFGPGTRLTVT.

In regard to this clone: The junction departs from germline at one end; a sequencing error may be responsible. The CDR3 bases are TGCGCCAGCAGCCCTCATGATGGGGAGGTTGTTTTT. The encoded protein is CASSPHDGEVVF. This chain links TRBV4-1 with TRBJ1-4; D gene uncertain. CDR1 is MGHRA and CDR2 is YSYEKL in the germline V gene. This CDR3 contains 12 residues.

The chain uses TRBV5-1 and TRBJ2-3; maybe TRBD1 (5 bases). Between the trimmed V and J ends, which lost 4 bases and 2 bases, there was a span of 11 bases. The CDR3 length is 14 residues. Germline-derived CDR1 and CDR2 are SGHRS and YFSETQ. The CDR3: CASSPTANTDTQYF. In DNA, the CDR3 is TGCGCCAGCAGCCCGACAGCTAACACAGATACGCAGTATTTT.

This clone showed up just a few times. The chain recombines TRBV29-1 with TRBJ2-1; D is unresolved. The CDR3 is made up of 10 amino acids. V lost 5 bases and J 5 bases, leaving 4 bases between the germline ends. Germline V lookup: CDR1 SQVTM, CDR2 ANQGSEA. Here the CDR3 DNA reads TGCAGCGTTTCGGACAATGAGCAGTTCTTC. Translating it yields CSVSDNEQFF.

This rearrangement joins TRBV7-2 to TRBJ2-2; weak D call: TRBD2 (7 bases). The CDR3 contains 17 residues. Trimming left V 1 base short and J 4 bases short, with 16 bases between. The germline gives CDR1 SGHTA, CDR2 FQGNSA. The CDR3 bases are TGTGCCAGCAGCTTAGGGTCCGGGGGGCGATTCACCGGGGAGCTGTTTTTT. Translation gives CASSLGSGGRFTGELFF.

The chain is built from TRBV18 and TRBJ2-3, with D possibly TRBD1 on 5 matching bases. Germline-derived CDR1 and CDR2 are KGHSH and LQKENI. The CDR3 loop spans 14 amino acids. The V end lost 3 bases, the J end lost 5 bases, and 12 bases lay between the germline ends. Written as DNA, the CDR3 is TGTGCCAGCTCACCTGGGGCGCGAGTAGATACGCAGTATTTT. This translates into CASSPGARVDTQYF.

This chain links TRBV6-1 with TRBJ1-5, with D uncertain. From germline, CDR1 is MNHNS and CDR2 SASEGT. The germline V and J ends were trimmed by 3 bases and 2 bases, with 14 bases remaining between them. The length of the CDR3 is 16 residues. The CDR3 region has the DNA TGTGCCAGCAGTGAGAACGGGGAGTGGGGCAATCAGCCCCAGCATTTT. Residues: CASSENGEWGNQPQHF.

This sequence joins TRBV19 and TRBJ1-2; the D is unclear. The germline V gene encodes CDR1 LNHDA and CDR2 SQIVND (reference sequence). The ends were cut back, 5 bases at V and 8 bases at J, with 12 bases in the middle. The CDR3 loop spans 12 amino acids. In DNA, the CDR3 is TGTGCCAGTAGTTTACGGAGTTGCGGCTACACCTTC. Translating it yields CASSLRSCGYTF.

This chain uses TRBV4-3 with TRBJ1-1; tentative D call: TRBD1 (5 bases). The CDR3 is 14 amino acids. The germline V gene encodes CDR1 LGHNA and CDR2 YSLEER. V lost 1 base to trimming and J lost 7 bases, with 13 bases between them. The CDR3 is CASSQAPEQGEAFF. CDR3 DNA sequence: TGCGCCAGCAGCCAAGCGCCGGAGCAGGGTGAAGCTTTCTTT.

The rearrangement joins TRBV5-1 to TRBJ2-1; TRBD2 aligns across 12 bases. Looked up from germline, CDR1 is SGHRS and CDR2 is YFSETQ. This CDR3 comprises 16 residues. Losses at the gene ends were 0 bases for V and 7 bases for J; bases not matched to a gene: 5. The chain's CDR3 is CASSLGPSGRGNEQFF. Written as DNA, the CDR3 is TGCGCCAGCAGCTTGGGGCCTAGCGGGAGGGGTAATGAGCAGTTCTTC.

This clone was observed once. The chain recombines TRBV27 with TRBJ1-2; weak D call: TRBD1 (6 bases). The CDR3 runs 14 residues. Germline lookup yields CDR1 MNHEY and CDR2 SMNVEV (reference sequence). Trimming cost V 6 bases and J 4 bases, with 15 bases left between them. The CDR3 DNA sequence: TGTGCCAGCAGCCTCGCGGGGGCACGCTATGGCTACACCTTC. Translating gives CASSLAGARYGYTF.

The chain uses TRBV25-1 and TRBJ2-5; maybe TRBD1 (5 bases). Trimming pared 2 bases from V and 0 bases from J, leaving 16 bases between. From germline, CDR1 is MGHDK and CDR2 SYGVNS. The CDR3 covers 17 residues. The CDR3 DNA sequence: TGTGCCAGCAGTGAAAGTGTGGACACTTGGTACCAAGAGACCCAGTACTTC. It codes for CASSESVDTWYQETQYF.

The chain combines TRBV11-2 with TRBJ1-1; possibly TRBD1 for D (5 bases). The V end lost 2 bases, the J end lost 5 bases, and 9 bases lay between the germline ends. CDR1 and CDR2 (germline): SGHAT, FQNNGV. This CDR3 contains 13 residues. This CDR3 is CASSLWAGTEAFF. As DNA, the CDR3 is TGTGCCAGCAGCTTATGGGCAGGGACTGAAGCTTTCTTT. Looking up the rest from reference TRBV11-2 and TRBJ1-1 gives the full variable domain: EAGVAQSPRYKIIEKRQSVAFWCNPISGHATLYWYQQILGQGPKLLIQFQNNGVVDDSQLPKDRFSAERLKGVDSTLKIQPAKLEDSAVYLCASSLWAGTEAFFGQGTRLTVV.